The 18 T cell receptor beta chains below come from one sample, sequenced in a study of low-dose radiotherapy and immunotherapy resistance in tumors. The time point denotes: before trial treatment. First-strand cDNA relied on TRAV- and TRBV-specific primers spanning alpha and beta chains. Over approximately 20 PCR cycles, TCRs were amplified from a constant-region primer and V-primer adapter. From the reads, TCRdb called clonotypes with MiXCR, one entry per CDR3 protein. This sample yields 85,000 to 95,000 distinct CDR3 sequences, of which more than 8% are seen a single time; 0.8% to 1.3% belongs to the top ten. Sequenced material: PBMCs, taken before treatment. These receptors were obtained from a male donor with prostate cancer.

Relative to its sample, this clonotype is medium-sized. The V call is TRBV9, the J call TRBJ2-1; 10 bases are a match to TRBD1. The CDR3 is 16 residues long. The germline V gene encodes CDR1 SGDLS and CDR2 YYNGEE. V lost 0 bases to trimming and J lost 6 bases; unmatched junction nucleotides: 6. The CDR3 bases are TGTGCCAGCAGCGTAGCTCTCGGGACAGGGGCCAATGAGCAGTTCTTC. Protein sequence: CASSVALGTGANEQFF.

To note about this clonotype: At one of its ends the junction is not consistent with the germline gene, which may arise from a read error. The chain links TRBV11-1 to TRBJ2-1; the D is unclear. CDR1 and CDR2 from the germline V gene are SGHAT and FQDESV (reference sequence). This CDR3 is 16 amino acids long. The CDR3, as DNA: TGTGCCAGCAAAATGGTCTTGGGATCTAAATCCAATGAACAGTTCTTC. Its protein product is CASKMVLGSKSNEQFF.

This clonotype has at least ten counts. The chain is built from TRBV6-5 and TRBJ2-7; TRBD2 aligns across 13 bases. Germline lookup yields CDR1 MNHEY and CDR2 SVGAGI. The junction had 9 bases not matched to a gene; V was cut back by 6 bases and J by 4 bases. The CDR3 spans 16 residues. In DNA, the CDR3 is TGTGCCAGCAGACCCCGGACTAGCGGGAGTCTGTACGAGCAGTACTTC. It codes for CASRPRTSGSLYEQYF.

This clonotype was observed a few times. The chain couples TRBV2 to TRBJ1-6, with D perhaps TRBD1 (6 bases). With 8 bases removed from V and 7 bases from J, the gap between germline ends came to 15 bases. The CDR3 covers 14 residues. CDR1 and CDR2 from the germline V gene are SNHLY and FYNNEI. The CDR3 sequence: CASGQTGKNSPLHF. For the CDR3, the DNA is TGTGCCAGCGGCCAGACAGGAAAGAATTCACCCCTCCACTTT.

This clonotype was recorded at least ten times. The chain has TRBV4-2 and TRBJ2-5; no reliable D call. The length of the CDR3 is 13 residues. With 0 bases removed from V and 4 bases from J, the gap between germline ends came to 6 bases. Germline V gives CDR1 LGHNA, CDR2 YNFKEQ. This CDR3 is CASSQENGETQYF. CDR3 bases: TGTGCCAGCAGCCAAGAAAATGGAGAGACCCAGTACTTC.

There are many counts of this clonotype. This rearrangement joins TRBV28 to TRBJ2-3, with D uncertain. This CDR3 has 18 amino acids. Germline-derived CDR1 and CDR2 are MDHEN and SYDVKM. Between the trimmed V and J ends, which lost 3 bases and 0 bases, there was a span of 19 bases. CDR3 nucleotides: TGTGCCAGCAGTTTCGTGGCAGGCTTTACCTCTAGCACAGATACGCAGTATTTT. It specifies CASSFVAGFTSSTDTQYF.

The chain recombines TRBV25-1 with TRBJ1-1; a weak D match, TRBD1 (6 bases). The CDR3 contains 13 residues. Germline CDR1 MGHDK, CDR2 SYGVNS. The germline V and J ends were trimmed by 7 bases and 1 base, with 10 bases remaining between them. CDR3 DNA sequence: TGTGCCAGCATCCTGGGACAGAACACTGAAGCTTTCTTT. This codes for CASILGQNTEAFF.

This clonotype was recorded at least ten times. CDR3 residues: CAWTKGLAATTDTQYF. The DNA for the CDR3 is TGTGCCTGGACCAAAGGGCTAGCGGCGACCACAGATACGCAGTATTTT. This chain joins TRBV30 and TRBJ2-3; 7 bases are shared with TRBD2. The germline gives CDR1 GTSNPN, CDR2 SVGIG (reference sequence). With V trimmed by 4 bases and J by 2 bases, 12 bases remained unmatched. The CDR3 sequence is 16 residues long.

In this sample, this clonotype turned up many times. The J gene is TRBJ2-7, the V gene TRBV6-2 or TRBV6-3; 11 bases align to TRBD2. This CDR3 is 16 amino acids long. Germline CDR1 reads MNHEY; CDR2 reads SVGEGT. V lost 2 bases, J lost 3 bases, and 6 bases stayed unmatched. The CDR3 reads CASSYLRTSGYYEQYF. The CDR3 bases are TGTGCCAGCAGTTACCTCCGGACTAGCGGGTACTACGAGCAGTACTTC.

This clonotype was observed a single time. The chain joins TRBV6-6 to TRBJ2-3; TRBD2 aligns across 7 bases. There are 14 residues in the CDR3. Germline assignment: CDR1 MNHNY and CDR2 SVGAGI (reference sequence). J gave up 6 bases and V 6 bases, and 9 bases lay outside the gene matches. As DNA, the CDR3 is TGTGCCAGCAGCCCCCAGAGCGGGGCTGATACGCAGTATTTT. Translation gives CASSPQSGADTQYF.

There are many counts of this clonotype. The chain links TRBV29-1 to TRBJ2-1; D may be TRBD2 (5 bases). Trimming pared 0 bases from V and 8 bases from J, leaving 11 bases between. The CDR3 extends over 13 amino acids. Germline CDR1 and CDR2: SQVTM and ANQGSEA. CDR3 bases: TGCAGCGTTGAAGATACTAGGTCGTATGAGCAGTTCTTC. This encodes CSVEDTRSYEQFF.

The table lists this clonotype with many counts. The chain uses TRBV15 and TRBJ2-3, with 9 bases fitting TRBD1. V lost 0 bases, J lost 4 bases, and 5 bases stayed unmatched. The length of the CDR3 is 16 residues. CDR1 and CDR2 from the germline V gene are LNHNV and YYDKDF (reference sequence). CDR3 bases: TGTGCCACCAGCAGAGATCTGGGACAGGGATCAGATACGCAGTATTTT. The encoded protein is CATSRDLGQGSDTQYF.

Of note for this clonotype: The limits of the CDR3 on the DNA are not certain, so only TCRdb's listed CDR3 is given. V gene TRBV18 combines with J gene TRBJ2-2; the DNA was not used to check the table's D call, TRBD1. Ends included, the CDR3 has 17 residues. Germline CDR1 and CDR2: KGHSH and LQKENI. The CDR3 loop reads CASSPRQVNTGELFFFF.

This clonotype was counted many times. Germline is not matched at one junction end, which may reflect a read error. The V and J genes are TRBV20-1 and TRBJ2-2; D perhaps matches TRBD2 (6 bases). Germline lookup yields CDR1 DFQATT and CDR2 SNEGSKA (reference sequence). This CDR3 has 14 amino acids. Here the CDR3 reads CSARWRGRTGELFF. CDR3 nucleotide sequence: TGCAGCGCTAGATGGAGGGGAAGGACCGGGGAGCTGTTTTTT.

V is TRBV12-3 or TRBV12-4 and J is TRBJ1-1; TRBD1 matches at 9 bases. This CDR3 spans 13 amino acids. V lost 5 bases to trimming and J lost 5 bases; unmatched junction nucleotides: 3. The CDR3 nucleotides are TGTGCCAGCAGTCGGACAGGGGTGACTGAAGCTTTCTTT. This translates into CASSRTGVTEAFF.

This clonotype was observed many times. The J gene is TRBJ1-5, the V gene TRBV6-2 or TRBV6-3; no reliable D call. The CDR3 has 16 residues. The germline CDR1 and CDR2 sequences are MNHEY and SVGEGT. With 6 bases removed from V and 0 bases from J, the gap between germline ends came to 15 bases. CDR3 protein: CASSTSVRYSNQPQHF. The CDR3 DNA reads as TGTGCCAGCAGCACTTCCGTACGGTATAGCAATCAGCCCCAGCATTTT.

This clonotype appeared many times. The junction departs from germline at one end; a sequencing error may be responsible. The V and J genes are TRBV28 and TRBJ2-7, with D perhaps TRBD1 or TRBD2 (5 bases each). Germline V gene sequence: CDR1 MDHEN, CDR2 SYDVKM. The CDR3 has 11 residues. CDR3 nucleotide sequence: TGTGCCAGCAGATCCTTGGGGGACCAGGACTTC. Encoded protein: CASRSLGDQDF.

This clonotype has just a few counts. With a far larger clone one base away, a read error is the likely cause. The rearrangement links TRBV3-1 to TRBJ2-7, with 15 bases that match TRBD2. CDR3 size: 17 residues. The germline V gene has CDR1 LGHDT and CDR2 YNNKEL (reference sequence). Germline trimming cut 4 bases from V and 7 bases from J; bases unmatched to any gene: 11. Written as DNA, the CDR3 is TGTGCCAGCAGCCGCGGACTAGCGGGAGGGCCCTACAATGAGCAGTACTTC. It encodes CASSRGLAGGPYNEQYF.